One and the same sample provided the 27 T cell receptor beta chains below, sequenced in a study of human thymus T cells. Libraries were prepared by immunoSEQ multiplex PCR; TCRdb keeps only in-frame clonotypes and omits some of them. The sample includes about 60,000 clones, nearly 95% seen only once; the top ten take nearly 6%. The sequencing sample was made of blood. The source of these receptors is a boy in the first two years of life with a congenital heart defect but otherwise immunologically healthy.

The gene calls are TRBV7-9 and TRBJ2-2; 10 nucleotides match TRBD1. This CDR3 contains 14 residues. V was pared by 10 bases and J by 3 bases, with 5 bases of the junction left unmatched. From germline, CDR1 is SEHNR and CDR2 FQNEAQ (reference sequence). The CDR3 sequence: CAKTGTGDTGELFF. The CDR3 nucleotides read TGTGCCAAAACCGGGACAGGGGACACCGGGGAGCTGTTTTTT.

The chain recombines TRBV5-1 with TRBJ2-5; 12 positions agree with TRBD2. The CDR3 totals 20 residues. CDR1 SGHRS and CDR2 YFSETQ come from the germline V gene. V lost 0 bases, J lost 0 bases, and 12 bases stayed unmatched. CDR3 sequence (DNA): TGCGCCAGCAGCTTGGGTCGCCGGACTAGCGGGATGACGTACCAAGAGACCCAGTACTTC. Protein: CASSLGRRTSGMTYQETQYF.

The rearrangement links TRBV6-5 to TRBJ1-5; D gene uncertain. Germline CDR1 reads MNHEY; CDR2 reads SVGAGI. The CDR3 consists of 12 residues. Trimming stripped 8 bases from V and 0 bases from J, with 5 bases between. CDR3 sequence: CASEDSNQPQHF. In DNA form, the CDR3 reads TGTGCCAGCGAGGATAGCAATCAGCCCCAGCATTTT.

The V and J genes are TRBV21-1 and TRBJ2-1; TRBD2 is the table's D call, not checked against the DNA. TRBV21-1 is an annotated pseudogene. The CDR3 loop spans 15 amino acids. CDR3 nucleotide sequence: TGTGCCAGCAGCAAAGGGACTAGCTCCTACAATGAGCAGTTCTTC. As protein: CASSKGTSSYNEQFF.

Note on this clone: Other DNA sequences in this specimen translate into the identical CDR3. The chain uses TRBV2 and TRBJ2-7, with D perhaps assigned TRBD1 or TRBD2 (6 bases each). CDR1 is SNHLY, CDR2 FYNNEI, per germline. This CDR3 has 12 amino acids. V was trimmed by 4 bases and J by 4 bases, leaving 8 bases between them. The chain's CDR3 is CASSVGGYEQYF. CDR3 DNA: TGTGCCAGCAGTGTAGGGGGGTACGAGCAGTACTTC.

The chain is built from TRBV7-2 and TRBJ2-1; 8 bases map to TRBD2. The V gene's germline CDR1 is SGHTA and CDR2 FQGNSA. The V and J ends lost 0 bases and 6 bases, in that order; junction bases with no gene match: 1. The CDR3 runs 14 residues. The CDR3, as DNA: TGTGCCAGCAGCTTAGCCGGGACTAGCAATGAGCAGTTCTTC. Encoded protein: CASSLAGTSNEQFF.

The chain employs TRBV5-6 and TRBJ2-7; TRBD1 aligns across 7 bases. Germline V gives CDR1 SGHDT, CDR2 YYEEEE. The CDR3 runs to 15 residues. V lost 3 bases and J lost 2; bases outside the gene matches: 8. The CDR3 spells CASSSTTGWTYEQYF. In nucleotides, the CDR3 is TGTGCCAGCAGCTCGACGACAGGGTGGACCTACGAGCAGTACTTC.

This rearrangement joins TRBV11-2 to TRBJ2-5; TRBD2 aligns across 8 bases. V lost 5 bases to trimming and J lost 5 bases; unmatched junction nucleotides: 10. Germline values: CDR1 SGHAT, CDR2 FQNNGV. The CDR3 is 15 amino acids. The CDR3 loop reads CASSQGLVWYETQYF. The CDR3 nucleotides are TGTGCCAGCAGCCAGGGACTAGTCTGGTATGAGACCCAGTACTTC. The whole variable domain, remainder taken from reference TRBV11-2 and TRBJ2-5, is EAGVAQSPRYKIIEKRQSVAFWCNPISGHATLYWYQQILGQGPKLLIQFQNNGVVDDSQLPKDRFSAERLKGVDSTLKIQPAKLEDSAVYLCASSQGLVWYETQYFGPGTRLLVL.

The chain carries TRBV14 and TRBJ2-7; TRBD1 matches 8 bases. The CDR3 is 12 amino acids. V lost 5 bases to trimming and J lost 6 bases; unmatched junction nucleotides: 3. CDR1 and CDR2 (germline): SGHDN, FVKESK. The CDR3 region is CASSFTGGEQYF. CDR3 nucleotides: TGTGCCAGCAGCTTCACAGGGGGCGAGCAGTACTTC.

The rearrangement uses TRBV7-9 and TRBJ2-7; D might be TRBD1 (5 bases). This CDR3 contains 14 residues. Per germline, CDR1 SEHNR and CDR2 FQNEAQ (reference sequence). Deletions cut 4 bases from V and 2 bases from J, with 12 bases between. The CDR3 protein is CASSSRQPPYEQYF. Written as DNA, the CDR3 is TGTGCCAGCAGCTCACGACAGCCTCCCTACGAGCAGTACTTC.

The CDR3 sequence is CAWRWSRADNSPLHF. DNA of the CDR3: TGTGCCTGGAGATGGAGCAGGGCGGATAATTCACCCCTCCACTTT. The V call is TRBV30, the J call TRBJ1-6; a possible D gene is TRBD1 (5 bases). Germline V CDR1 and CDR2: GTSNPN, SVGIG (reference sequence). This CDR3 has 15 amino acids. V lost 3 bases and J 5 bases, leaving 14 bases between the germline ends.

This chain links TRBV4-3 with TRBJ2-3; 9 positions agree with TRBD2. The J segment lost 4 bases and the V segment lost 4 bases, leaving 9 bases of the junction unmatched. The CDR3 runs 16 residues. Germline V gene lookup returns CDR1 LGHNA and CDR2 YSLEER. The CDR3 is CASSPWGAGGPDTQYF. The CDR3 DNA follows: TGCGCCAGCAGCCCGTGGGGAGCGGGGGGTCCAGATACGCAGTATTTT.

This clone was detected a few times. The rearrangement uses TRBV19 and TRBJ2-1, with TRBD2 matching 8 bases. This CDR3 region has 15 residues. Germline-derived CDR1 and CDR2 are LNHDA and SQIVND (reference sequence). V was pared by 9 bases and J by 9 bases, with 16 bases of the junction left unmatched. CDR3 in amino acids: CASTQVSGGRGEQFF. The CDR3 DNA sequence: TGTGCCAGCACCCAGGTGTCGGGGGGGCGGGGTGAGCAGTTCTTC.

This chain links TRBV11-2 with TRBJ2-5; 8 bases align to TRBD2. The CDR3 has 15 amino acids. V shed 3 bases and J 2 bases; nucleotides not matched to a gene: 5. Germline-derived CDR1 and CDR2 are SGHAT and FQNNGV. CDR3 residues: CASSFASGHQETQYF. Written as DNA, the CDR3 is TGTGCCAGCAGCTTTGCTAGCGGGCATCAAGAGACCCAGTACTTC.

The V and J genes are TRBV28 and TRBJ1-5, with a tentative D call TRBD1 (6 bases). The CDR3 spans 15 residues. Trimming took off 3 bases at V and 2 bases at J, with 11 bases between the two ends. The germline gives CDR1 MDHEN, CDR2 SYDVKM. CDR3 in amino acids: CASSFYAGGNQPQHF. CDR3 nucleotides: TGTGCCAGCAGTTTCTATGCAGGGGGCAATCAGCCCCAGCATTTT.

The CDR3 region has the DNA TGCGCCAGCGACTGGGACAGGCATTTTCACTCCTACGAGCAGTACTTC. Amino acids: CASDWDRHFHSYEQYF. The V gene is TRBV5-1, the J gene TRBJ2-7; TRBD1 agrees at 8 bases. This CDR3 region has 16 residues. Germline CDR1 reads SGHRS; CDR2 reads YFSETQ. Trimming cost V 7 bases and J 0 bases; bases outside gene matches: 12.

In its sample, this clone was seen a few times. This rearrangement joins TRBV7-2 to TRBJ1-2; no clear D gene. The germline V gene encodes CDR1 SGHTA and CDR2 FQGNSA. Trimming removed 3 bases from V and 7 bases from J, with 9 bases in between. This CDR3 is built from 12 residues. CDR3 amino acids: CASSLNTGGYTF. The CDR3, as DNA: TGTGCCAGCAGCTTGAACACGGGTGGCTACACCTTC.

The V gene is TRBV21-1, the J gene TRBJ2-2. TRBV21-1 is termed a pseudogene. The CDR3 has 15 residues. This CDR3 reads CASSKARTNTGELFF. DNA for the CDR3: TGTGCCAGCAGCAAAGCCCGGACGAACACCGGGGAGCTGTTTTTT.

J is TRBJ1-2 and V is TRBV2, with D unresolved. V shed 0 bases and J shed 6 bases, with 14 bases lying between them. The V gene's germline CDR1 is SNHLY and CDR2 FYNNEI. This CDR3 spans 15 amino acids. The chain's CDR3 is CASSEALWAGDGYTF. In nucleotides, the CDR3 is TGTGCCAGCAGTGAAGCGCTTTGGGCGGGTGATGGCTACACCTTC.

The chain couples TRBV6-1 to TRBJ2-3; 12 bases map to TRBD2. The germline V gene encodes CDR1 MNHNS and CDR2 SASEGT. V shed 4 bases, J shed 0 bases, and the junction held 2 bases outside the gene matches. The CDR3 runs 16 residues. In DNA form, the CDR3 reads TGTGCCAGCAGTGGACTAGCGGGGGTTAGCACAGATACGCAGTATTTT. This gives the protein CASSGLAGVSTDTQYF.

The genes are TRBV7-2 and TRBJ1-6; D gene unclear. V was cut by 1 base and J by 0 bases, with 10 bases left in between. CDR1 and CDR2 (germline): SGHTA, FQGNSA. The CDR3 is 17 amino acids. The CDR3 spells CASSLEIPSSYNSPLHF. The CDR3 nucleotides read TGTGCCAGCAGCTTAGAAATCCCGAGCTCCTATAATTCACCCCTCCACTTT.

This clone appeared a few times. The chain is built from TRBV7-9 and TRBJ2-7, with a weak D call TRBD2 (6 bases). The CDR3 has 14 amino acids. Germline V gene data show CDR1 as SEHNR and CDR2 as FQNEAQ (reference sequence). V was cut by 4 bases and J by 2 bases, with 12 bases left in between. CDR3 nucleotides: TGTGCCAGCAGCTCGGGGGTCGAAGCCTACGAGCAGTACTTC. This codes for CASSSGVEAYEQYF.

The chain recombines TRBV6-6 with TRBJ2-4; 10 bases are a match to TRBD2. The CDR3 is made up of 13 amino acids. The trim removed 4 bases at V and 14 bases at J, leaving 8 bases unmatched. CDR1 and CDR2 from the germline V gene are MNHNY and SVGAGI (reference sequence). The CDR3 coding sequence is TGTGCCAGCAGTTTTCCTAGCGGGAGTCCTAAGTACTTC. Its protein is CASSFPSGSPKYF.

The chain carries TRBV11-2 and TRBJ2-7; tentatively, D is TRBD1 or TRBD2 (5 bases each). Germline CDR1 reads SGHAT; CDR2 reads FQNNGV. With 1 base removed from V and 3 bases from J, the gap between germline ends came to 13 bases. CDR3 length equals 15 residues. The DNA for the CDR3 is TGTGCCAGCAGCTTAGTCAGGGAAGGGAGCTACGAGCAGTACTTC. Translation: CASSLVREGSYEQYF.

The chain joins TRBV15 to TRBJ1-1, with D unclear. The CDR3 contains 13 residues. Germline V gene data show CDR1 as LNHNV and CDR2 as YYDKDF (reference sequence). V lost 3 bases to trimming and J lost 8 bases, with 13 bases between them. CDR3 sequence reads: CATSRDGRREAFF. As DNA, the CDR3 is TGTGCCACCAGCAGGGACGGACGCCGCGAAGCTTTCTTT. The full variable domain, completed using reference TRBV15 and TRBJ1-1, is DAMVIQNPRYQVTQFGKPVTLSCSQTLNHNVMYWYQQKSSQAPKLLFHYYDKDFNNEADTPDNFQSRRPNTSFCFLDIRSPGLGDTAMYLCATSRDGRREAFFGQGTRLTVV.

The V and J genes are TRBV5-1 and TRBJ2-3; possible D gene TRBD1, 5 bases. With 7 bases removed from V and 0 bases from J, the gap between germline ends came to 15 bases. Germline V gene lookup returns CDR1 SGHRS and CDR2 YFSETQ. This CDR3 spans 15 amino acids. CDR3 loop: CASRVGVRSTDTQYF. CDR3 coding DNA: TGCGCCAGCCGGGTAGGGGTCCGGAGCACAGATACGCAGTATTTT.

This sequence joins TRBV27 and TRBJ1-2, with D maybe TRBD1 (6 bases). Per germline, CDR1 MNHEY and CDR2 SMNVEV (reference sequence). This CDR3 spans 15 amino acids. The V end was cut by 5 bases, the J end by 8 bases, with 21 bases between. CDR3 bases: TGTGCCAGCAGTCTCCGACAGGTACTATCCGAAGGCTACACCTTC. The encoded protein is CASSLRQVLSEGYTF.